Each of the 30 T cell receptor beta chains below was sequenced from the same sample in a study of cytomegalovirus exposure and HLA in healthy donors (dated by TCRdb to about 2017). The library was built by means of the immunoSEQ multiplex PCR assay. For the multiplex PCR, a mixture combining 60 forward primers for TCR Vbeta segments and 13 reverse primers for TCR Jbeta segments was used. This is the immuneACCESS table as TCRdb keeps it, with only in-frame sequences that have V and J called. A part of the clones is gone; compared with another copy, unresolved V genes explain less than half, and the rest is unexplained. Within this sample are 120,000 or so clones, with 65% to 90% of them counted one time only. The ten largest clones add up to 2% to 2.5% of the sample. The specimen was PBMCs. The origin of the receptors is a man aged 30 to 45 in good health and CMV-seronegative.

V and J are TRBV11-3 and TRBJ2-7; D is uncertain. The V and J ends lost 5 bases and 1 base respectively, with 12 bases between them. Germline V gene sequence: CDR1 SGHNT, CDR2 YENEEA. This CDR3 is built from 14 residues. The CDR3 is CASSPTAESYEQYF. CDR3 DNA: TGTGCCAGCAGCCCTACCGCCGAATCCTACGAGCAGTACTTC.

V gene TRBV27 combines with J gene TRBJ2-5; 8 nucleotides line up with TRBD1. The CDR3 totals 16 residues. The V gene's germline CDR1 is MNHEY and CDR2 SMNVEV (reference sequence). V was clipped by 6 bases and J by 7 bases; unmatched bases: 16. CDR3 sequence: CASRARGQDSGRTQYF. The DNA for the CDR3 is TGTGCCAGCAGAGCGAGGGGACAGGACAGTGGGCGGACCCAGTACTTC.

This clone showed up just once. CDR3 loop: CASSRSHRGRNYGYTF. The CDR3 DNA reads TGTGCCAGCAGTCGAAGCCACAGGGGGCGCAACTATGGCTACACCTTC. V and J are TRBV28 and TRBJ1-2; 9 bases map to TRBD1. V trimming: 5 bases; J trimming: 2 bases; junction bases outside the gene matches: 9. The germline V gene has CDR1 MDHEN and CDR2 SYDVKM. The CDR3 is 16 amino acids.

The table lists this clone with a count of one. The chain uses TRBV19 and TRBJ2-6; no firm D call. Germline values: CDR1 LNHDA, CDR2 SQIVND (reference sequence). Trimming removed 5 bases from V and 4 bases from J, with 12 bases in between. The CDR3 loop spans 15 amino acids. This CDR3 is CASSLLPPGANVLTF. The CDR3 DNA reads as TGTGCCAGTAGTCTCCTACCGCCGGGGGCCAACGTCCTGACTTTC.

This clone was observed a few times. This specimen includes other DNA sequences encoding the same CDR3. The CDR3 is CASSLSRANTEAFF. Written as DNA, the CDR3 is TGTGCCAGCAGCTTATCGAGGGCGAACACTGAAGCTTTCTTT. The rearrangement uses TRBV7-2 and TRBJ1-1; the D is unclear. This CDR3 has 14 residues. CDR1 and CDR2 from the germline V gene are SGHTA and FQGNSA. Trimming cost V 2 bases and J 1 base, with 8 bases left between them.

The chain has TRBV9 and TRBJ2-2; 11 bases map to TRBD2. Unmatched junction bases numbered 11, after V lost 4 bases and J lost 6 bases. This CDR3 comprises 17 residues. Germline V gene lookup returns CDR1 SGDLS and CDR2 YYNGEE. CDR3 sequence: CASSHIAGGSPPGELFF. In DNA, the CDR3 is TGTGCCAGCAGCCACATAGCGGGGGGGTCCCCCCCCGGGGAGCTGTTTTTT.

The chain links TRBV5-1 to TRBJ1-1, with 11 bases lining up with TRBD1. The V segment lost 4 bases and the J segment 1 base; nucleotides outside the gene matches: 3. CDR1 and CDR2 from the germline V gene are SGHRS and YFSETQ. The CDR3 length is 15 residues. The CDR3 bases are TGCGCCAGCAGCCACGGACAGGGGGCGAACACTGAAGCTTTCTTT. Encoded protein: CASSHGQGANTEAFF.

This sequence joins TRBV6-6 and TRBJ2-2, with D possibly TRBD2 on 5 matching bases. CDR1 is MNHNY, CDR2 SVGAGI, per germline (reference sequence). The germline V and J ends were trimmed by 8 bases and 4 bases, with 20 bases remaining between them. The CDR3 extends over 16 amino acids. CDR3 residues: CASCRRKEVITGELFF. In nucleotides, the CDR3 is TGTGCCAGCTGTAGACGGAAGGAGGTAATCACCGGGGAGCTGTTTTTT.

This clone has just one count. CDR3 sequence: CASSLEPRGVGGKPLHF. Here the CDR3 DNA reads TGTGCCAGCAGCTTAGAGCCCCGGGGGGTCGGAGGGAAGCCCCTCCACTTT. The gene calls are TRBV11-3 and TRBJ1-6; possible D gene TRBD1, 5 bases. The ends were cut back, 0 bases at V and 13 bases at J, with 22 bases in the middle. The length of the CDR3 is 17 residues. Germline-derived CDR1 and CDR2 are SGHNT and YENEEA.

The chain combines TRBV4-2 with TRBJ2-7; 15 nucleotides align to TRBD2. The CDR3 is made up of 19 amino acids. The J segment lost 0 bases and the V segment lost 1 base, leaving 7 bases of the junction unmatched. From germline, CDR1 is LGHNA and CDR2 YNFKEQ. Here the CDR3 reads CASSQVGLAGGLLSYEQYF. CDR3 nucleotide sequence: TGTGCCAGCAGCCAAGTGGGACTAGCGGGGGGACTACTCTCCTACGAGCAGTACTTC.

The chain combines TRBV11-3 with TRBJ1-6; 8 bases map to TRBD1. The CDR3 covers 18 residues. Trimming cost V 5 bases and J 0 bases; bases outside gene matches: 9. CDR1 is SGHNT and CDR2 is YENEEA in the germline V gene. The CDR3 DNA is TGTGCCAGCAGCCCAGACAGGGGAAGGGGCTCCTATAATTCACCCCTCCACTTT. Its translation is CASSPDRGRGSYNSPLHF.

There are a few counts of this clone. The chain couples TRBV6-4 to TRBJ2-3; the D gene is possibly TRBD1 (5 bases). Trimming pared 0 bases from V and 4 bases from J, leaving 11 bases between. Per germline, CDR1 MRHNA and CDR2 SNTAGT. This CDR3 has 15 amino acids. The CDR3 DNA reads TGTGCCAGCAGTGACTCGAATCAGGGTGCAGATACGCAGTATTTT. This gives the protein CASSDSNQGADTQYF.

CDR3 region: CASSVLQGARDYGYTF. DNA for the CDR3: TGCGCCAGCAGCGTTTTACAGGGGGCTAGGGACTATGGCTACACCTTC. This chain links TRBV5-1 with TRBJ1-2; 9 nucleotides line up with TRBD1. CDR3 length: 16 residues. J gave up 3 bases and V 4 bases, and 10 bases lay outside the gene matches. Per the germline V gene, CDR1 is SGHRS and CDR2 is YFSETQ.

This clone was seen only a few times. This sequence joins TRBV30 and TRBJ1-2, with D uncertain. CDR3 length equals 12 residues. The germline V gene has CDR1 GTSNPN and CDR2 SVGIG (reference sequence). Trimming shortened V by 4 bases and J by 8 bases, and 14 bases separated the two germline ends. The CDR3 protein is CAWKRIKRGYTF. The CDR3 coding sequence is TGTGCCTGGAAGAGGATCAAACGAGGCTACACCTTC. Full variable domain (outside the CDR3, taken from reference TRBV30 and TRBJ1-2): SQTIHQWPATLVQPVGSPLSLECTVEGTSNPNLYWYRQAAGRGLQLLFYSVGIGQISSEVPQNLSASRPQDRQFILSSKKLLLSDSGFYLCAWKRIKRGYTFGSGTRLTVV.

This clone appeared a single time. The chain joins TRBV12-5 to TRBJ1-4; 7 bases map to TRBD1. This CDR3 region has 13 residues. Trimming removed 6 bases from V and 8 bases from J; junction bases left unmatched: 6. Germline-derived CDR1 and CDR2 are LGHNT and FRNRAP. This chain's CDR3 is CASGPQGEEKLFF. CDR3 bases: TGTGCTAGTGGCCCCCAGGGGGAAGAAAAACTGTTTTTT.

The chain recombines TRBV6-1 with TRBJ1-2; D ambiguous. The germline V and J ends were trimmed by 7 bases and 1 base, with 7 bases remaining between them. Germline lookup yields CDR1 MNHNS and CDR2 SASEGT. This CDR3 region has 12 residues. The CDR3 loop reads CASNGGNYGYTF. CDR3 in DNA: TGTGCCAGCAACGGTGGTAACTATGGCTACACCTTC.

CDR3 sequence reads: CSVTGLNQPQHF. CDR3 in DNA: TGCAGCGTGACAGGGTTGAATCAGCCCCAGCATTTT. The genes are TRBV29-1 and TRBJ1-5; 7 bases agree with TRBD1. The CDR3 is 12 residues long. The J segment lost 4 bases and the V segment lost 6 bases, leaving 3 bases of the junction unmatched. Per the germline V gene, CDR1 is SQVTM and CDR2 is ANQGSEA.

The rearrangement joins TRBV30 to TRBJ1-1, with a tentative D call TRBD1 (5 bases). Germline V gives CDR1 GTSNPN, CDR2 SVGIG (reference sequence). Trimming cost V 2 bases and J 0 bases, with 10 bases left between them. The CDR3 runs 14 residues. For the CDR3, the DNA is TGTGCCTGGAGTTGGGCAGGGCTGAACACTGAAGCTTTCTTT. This codes for CAWSWAGLNTEAFF.

This clone was seen a few times. The chain carries TRBV30 and TRBJ2-3; D perhaps matches TRBD2 (7 bases). Germline loops: CDR1 GTSNPN, CDR2 SVGIG (reference sequence). This CDR3 has 14 amino acids. Trimming took off 0 bases at V and 4 bases at J, with 11 bases between the two ends. CDR3 sequence reads: CAWSVGGAADTQYF. CDR3 bases: TGTGCCTGGAGTGTTGGGGGGGCCGCAGATACGCAGTATTTT.

The chain has TRBV19 and TRBJ2-5; D gene uncertain. This CDR3 is 13 amino acids long. Trimming took 0 bases from V and 5 from J, leaving 7 bases between them. Germline-derived CDR1 and CDR2 are LNHDA and SQIVND (reference sequence). The CDR3 protein is CASSIDHWETQYF. CDR3 DNA: TGTGCCAGTAGTATAGATCACTGGGAGACCCAGTACTTC.

The chain is built from TRBV27 and TRBJ1-6; D unresolved. The V gene's germline CDR1 is MNHEY and CDR2 SMNVEV (reference sequence). The V gene lost 3 bases and the J gene lost 5 bases, with 17 bases spanning the gap. CDR3 length: 17 residues. The CDR3 nucleotides are TGTGCCAGCAGTTTTGCCCGTCGGCGGGATAATAATTCACCCCTCCACTTT. Its protein product is CASSFARRRDNNSPLHF.

This sequence joins TRBV19 and TRBJ1-5; TRBD1 agrees at 9 bases. The J segment lost 0 bases and the V segment lost 3 bases, leaving 15 bases of the junction unmatched. The CDR3 consists of 20 residues. The germline CDR1 and CDR2 sequences are LNHDA and SQIVND (reference sequence). The CDR3 coding sequence is TGTGCCAGTAGTATTTTAACGTTGGGACAGGGATCTTATAGCAATCAGCCCCAGCATTTT. Translated: CASSILTLGQGSYSNQPQHF.

The chain uses TRBV19 and TRBJ1-5, with 10 nucleotides matching TRBD1. This CDR3 has 14 amino acids. Germline loops: CDR1 LNHDA, CDR2 SQIVND (reference sequence). After removal of 7 bases from V and 3 bases from J, the junction contained 3 bases not matched to a gene. The CDR3 DNA reads as TGTGCCAGTAAGAGACAGGGGGCCAATCAGCCCCAGCATTTT. Translating gives CASKRQGANQPQHF.

The chain joins TRBV5-6 to TRBJ2-7; TRBD2 matches 9 bases. V was clipped by 2 bases and J by 2 bases; unmatched bases: 8. The CDR3 has 16 residues. Germline V gene sequence: CDR1 SGHDT, CDR2 YYEEEE. CDR3 coding DNA: TGTGCCAGCAGCTTCCGGGTAGCGGGGGCCCCCTACGAGCAGTACTTC. Its protein is CASSFRVAGAPYEQYF.

The chain recombines TRBV11-2 with TRBJ2-3, with 9 bases lining up with TRBD2. This CDR3 spans 18 amino acids. Germline lookup yields CDR1 SGHAT and CDR2 FQNNGV. Trimming took 2 bases from V and 6 from J; bases not matched to a gene: 15. CDR3 DNA: TGTGCCAGCAGCTTACGGACGAGTGCGCGGGGGGGCCACGATACGCAGTATTTT. It yields the protein CASSLRTSARGGHDTQYF.

The rearrangement joins TRBV5-6 to TRBJ1-4, with a possible D match to TRBD1 (5 bases). CDR3 length: 17 residues. V lost 0 bases to trimming and J lost 8 bases, with 20 bases between them. Per the germline V gene, CDR1 is SGHDT and CDR2 is YYEEEE. CDR3: CASSLGSGTSNDEKLFF. The CDR3 DNA reads TGTGCCAGCAGCTTGGGCTCCGGGACTTCGAACGACGAAAAACTGTTTTTT. Supplemented by reference TRBV5-6 and TRBJ1-4, the full variable domain reads DAGVTQSPTHLIKTRGQQVTLRCSPKSGHDTVSWYQQALGQGPQFIFQYYEEEERQRGNFPDRFSGHQFPNYSSELNVNALLLGDSALYLCASSLGSGTSNDEKLFFGSGTQLSVL.

The chain links TRBV25-1 to TRBJ1-2; D is uncertain. V was cut by 8 bases and J by 4 bases, with 11 bases left in between. Germline assignment: CDR1 MGHDK and CDR2 SYGVNS. This CDR3 has 12 residues. The CDR3 region has the DNA TGTGCCAGCTGGGGAGGGCCCTATGGCTACACCTTC. Translating gives CASWGGPYGYTF.

The CDR3 region has the DNA TGTGCCAGCAGCCCCCCCAGAGTCCTAGGGGGCAAACTAGCCAAAAACATTCAGTACTTC. Residues: CASSPPRVLGGKLAKNIQYF. J is TRBJ2-4 and V is TRBV13; 7 nucleotides line up with TRBD1. The CDR3 loop spans 20 amino acids. Germline CDR1 and CDR2: PRHDT and FYEKMQ (reference sequence). V was clipped by 5 bases and J by 0 bases; unmatched bases: 19.

V gene TRBV7-2 combines with J gene TRBJ1-2; no clear D gene. The V gene lost 1 base and the J gene lost 8 bases, with 8 bases spanning the gap. This CDR3 is built from 12 residues. CDR1 and CDR2 (germline): SGHTA, FQGNSA. The CDR3 DNA sequence: TGTGCCAGCAGCTTAGATGCGGGCGGCTACACCTTC. This encodes CASSLDAGGYTF.

The rearrangement links TRBV7-2 to TRBJ2-7; 8 bases map to TRBD1. J lost 4 bases, V lost 5 bases, and 10 bases had no gene match. Germline-derived CDR1 and CDR2 are SGHTA and FQGNSA. There are 15 residues in the CDR3. CDR3 DNA sequence: TGTGCCAGCAGCACCCGTGACAGGGGCCCATACGAGCAGTACTTC. Translation: CASSTRDRGPYEQYF.